The sequence of this TCR beta chain was determined in a study of T-cell memory formation after mild COVID-19. J was trimmed by 3 bases and V by 4 bases; bases with no gene match: 6. Germline loops: CDR1 SGHRS, CDR2 YFSETQ. The CDR3 is made up of 14 amino acids. TCRdb ran MiXCR on the 5' RACE reads and lists one entry per CDR3 protein. This sample yields some 260,000 distinct CDR3 sequences, of which approximately 16% are seen a single time; approximately 3.4% belongs to the top ten. Study-wide results and caveats: Contracting clones localized mainly to CM and EM when CD4+ and mainly to EMRA when CD8+. SARS-CoV-2 specificity was not confirmed for second-wave clones peaking on day 37. In pre-infection memory, a portion of responding clones appeared, which suggested that cross-reactive memory joined.

About this clonotype: Its specificity is not known.

The sequence derives from a man aged 18 to 29 who had mild COVID-19 (a few samples of this study predate the infection). Cell type and time point are not known. This chain joins TRBV5-1 and TRBJ2-5; 7 positions agree with TRBD1. Sequencing used PBMCs or a T cell subset sorted from them (not recorded which). CDR3 loop: CASSKDRTEETQYF. The CDR3 DNA sequence: TGCGCCAGCAGCAAGGACAGGACTGAAGAGACCCAGTACTTC.